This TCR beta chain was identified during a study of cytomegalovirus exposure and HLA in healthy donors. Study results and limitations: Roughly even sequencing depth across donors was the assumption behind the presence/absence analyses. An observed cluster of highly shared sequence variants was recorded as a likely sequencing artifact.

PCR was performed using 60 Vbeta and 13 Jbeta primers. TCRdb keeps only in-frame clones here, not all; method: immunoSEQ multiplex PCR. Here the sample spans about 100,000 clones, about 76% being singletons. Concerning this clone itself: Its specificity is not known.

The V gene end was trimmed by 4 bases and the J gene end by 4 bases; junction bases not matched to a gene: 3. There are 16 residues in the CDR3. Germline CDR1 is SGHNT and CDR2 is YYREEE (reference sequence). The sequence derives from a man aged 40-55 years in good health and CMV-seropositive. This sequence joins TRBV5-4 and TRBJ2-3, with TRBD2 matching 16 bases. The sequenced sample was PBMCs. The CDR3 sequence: CASSTGTSGRADTQYF. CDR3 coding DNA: TGTGCCAGCAGCACGGGGACTAGCGGGAGGGCAGATACGCAGTATTTT.